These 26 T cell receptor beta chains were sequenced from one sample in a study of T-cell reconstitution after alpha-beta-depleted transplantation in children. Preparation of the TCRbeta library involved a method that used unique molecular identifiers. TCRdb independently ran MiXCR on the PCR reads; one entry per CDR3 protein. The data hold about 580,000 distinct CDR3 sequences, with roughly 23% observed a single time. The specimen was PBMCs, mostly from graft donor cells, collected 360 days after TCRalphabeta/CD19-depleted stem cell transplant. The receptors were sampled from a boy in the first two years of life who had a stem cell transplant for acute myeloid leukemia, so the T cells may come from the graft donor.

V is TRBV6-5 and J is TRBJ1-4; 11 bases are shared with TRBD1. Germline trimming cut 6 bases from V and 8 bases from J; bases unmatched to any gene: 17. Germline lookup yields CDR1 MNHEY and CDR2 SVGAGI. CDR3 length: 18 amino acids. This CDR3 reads CASSLDRGRLPPREKLFF. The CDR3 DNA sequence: TGTGCCAGCAGCCTGGACAGGGGGCGGCTCCCTCCAAGGGAAAAACTGTTTTTT.

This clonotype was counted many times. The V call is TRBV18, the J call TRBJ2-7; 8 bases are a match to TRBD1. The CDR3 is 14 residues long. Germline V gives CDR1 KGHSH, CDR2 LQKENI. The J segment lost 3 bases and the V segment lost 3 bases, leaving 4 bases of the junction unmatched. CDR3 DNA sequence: TGTGCCAGCTCACCGGGACAGGCCTTCTACGAGCAGTACTTC. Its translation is CASSPGQAFYEQYF. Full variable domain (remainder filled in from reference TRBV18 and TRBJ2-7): NAGVMQNPRHLVRRRGQEARLRCSPMKGHSHVYWYRQLPEEGLKFMVYLQKENIIDESGMPKERFSAEFPKEGPSILRIQQVVRGDSAAYFCASSPGQAFYEQYFGPGTRLTVT.

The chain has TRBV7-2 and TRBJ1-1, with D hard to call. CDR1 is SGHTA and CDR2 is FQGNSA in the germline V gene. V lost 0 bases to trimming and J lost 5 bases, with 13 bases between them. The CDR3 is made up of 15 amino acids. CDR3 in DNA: TGTGCCAGCAGCTTAGCGGGAGGGATGGGGACTGAAGCTTTCTTT. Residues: CASSLAGGMGTEAFF. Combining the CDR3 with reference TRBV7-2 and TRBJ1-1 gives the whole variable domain GAGVSQSPSNKVTEKGKDVELRCDPISGHTALYWYRQSLGQGLEFLIYFQGNSAPDKSGLPSDRFSAERTGGSVSTLTIQRTQQEDSAVYLCASSLAGGMGTEAFFGQGTRLTVV.

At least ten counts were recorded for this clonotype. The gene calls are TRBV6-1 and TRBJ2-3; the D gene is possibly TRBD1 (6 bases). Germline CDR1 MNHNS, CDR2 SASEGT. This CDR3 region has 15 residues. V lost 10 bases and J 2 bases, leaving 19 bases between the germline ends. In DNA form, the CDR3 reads TGTGCCACTCATGGGGGCGCAGGGGTCACAGATACGCAGTATTTT. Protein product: CATHGGAGVTDTQYF.

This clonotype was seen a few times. As DNA, the CDR3 is TGCAGTGCTACCCTAAGGACAGGGAAGGACTACGAGCAGTACTTC. Translating it yields CSATLRTGKDYEQYF. The chain couples TRBV20-1 to TRBJ2-7, with TRBD1 matching 8 bases. J was trimmed by 3 bases and V by 4 bases; bases with no gene match: 11. Germline CDR1 DFQATT, CDR2 SNEGSKA (reference sequence). This CDR3 has 15 amino acids.

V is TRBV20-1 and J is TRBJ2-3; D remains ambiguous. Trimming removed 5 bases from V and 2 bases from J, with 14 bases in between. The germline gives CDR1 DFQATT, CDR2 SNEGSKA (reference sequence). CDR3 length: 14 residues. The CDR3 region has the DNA TGCAGTGCTCGAGGCACCGTAGTCACAGATACGCAGTATTTT. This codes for CSARGTVVTDTQYF.

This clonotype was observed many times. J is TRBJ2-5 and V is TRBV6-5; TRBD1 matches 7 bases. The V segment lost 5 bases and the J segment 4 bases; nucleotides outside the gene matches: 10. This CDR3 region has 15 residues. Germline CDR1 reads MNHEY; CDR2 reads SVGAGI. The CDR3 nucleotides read TGTGCCAGCAGTCCTCGACAGGGTTTAGGAGAGACCCAGTACTTC. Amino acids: CASSPRQGLGETQYF.

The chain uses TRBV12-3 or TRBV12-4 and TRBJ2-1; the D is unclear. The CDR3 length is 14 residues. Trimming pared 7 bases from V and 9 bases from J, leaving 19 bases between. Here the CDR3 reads CASIVSFSMSEQFF. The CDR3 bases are TGTGCCAGCATAGTTAGTTTTAGTATGAGTGAGCAGTTCTTC.

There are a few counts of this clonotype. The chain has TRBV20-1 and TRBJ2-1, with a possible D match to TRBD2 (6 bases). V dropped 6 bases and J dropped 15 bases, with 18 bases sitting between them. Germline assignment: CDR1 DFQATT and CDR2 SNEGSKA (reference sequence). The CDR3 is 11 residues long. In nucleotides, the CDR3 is TGCAGTGCAGCGCCGGGAGCTATAGGGTTCTTC. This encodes CSAAPGAIGFF.

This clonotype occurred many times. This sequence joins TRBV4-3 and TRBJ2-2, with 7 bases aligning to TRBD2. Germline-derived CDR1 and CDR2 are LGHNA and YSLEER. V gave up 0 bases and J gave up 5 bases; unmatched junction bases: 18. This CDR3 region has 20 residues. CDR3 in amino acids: CASSQDSYTGQAGCTGELFF. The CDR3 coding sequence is TGCGCCAGCAGCCAAGATTCGTATACTGGTCAAGCGGGGTGTACCGGGGAGCTGTTTTTT.

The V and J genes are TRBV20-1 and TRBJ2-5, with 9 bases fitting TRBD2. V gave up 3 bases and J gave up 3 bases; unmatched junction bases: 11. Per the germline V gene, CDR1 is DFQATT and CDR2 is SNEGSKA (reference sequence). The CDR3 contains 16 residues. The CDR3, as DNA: TGCAGTGCTAGGAACAAGCGGGGGGTTTGGAAAGAGACCCAGTACTTC. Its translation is CSARNKRGVWKETQYF.

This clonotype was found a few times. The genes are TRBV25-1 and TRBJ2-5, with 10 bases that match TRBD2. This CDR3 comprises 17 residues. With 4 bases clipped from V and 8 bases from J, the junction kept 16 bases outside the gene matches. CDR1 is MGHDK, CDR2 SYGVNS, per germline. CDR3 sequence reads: CASSGGLATYRGRTQYF. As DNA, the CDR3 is TGTGCCAGCAGTGGGGGACTAGCGACTTATAGGGGGAGAACCCAGTACTTC.

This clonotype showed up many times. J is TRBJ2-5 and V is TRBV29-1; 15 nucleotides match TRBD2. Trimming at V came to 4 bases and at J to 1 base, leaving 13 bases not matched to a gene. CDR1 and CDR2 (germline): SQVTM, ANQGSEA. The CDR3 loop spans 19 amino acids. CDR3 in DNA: TGCAGCGTTGGGGGACTAGCGGGGGGTTCCCCGACTCGCCAAGAGACCCAGTACTTC. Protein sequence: CSVGGLAGGSPTRQETQYF.

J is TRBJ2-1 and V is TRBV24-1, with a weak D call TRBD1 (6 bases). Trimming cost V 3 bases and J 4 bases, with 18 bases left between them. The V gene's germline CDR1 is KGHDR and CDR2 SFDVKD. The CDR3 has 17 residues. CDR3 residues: CATSDSQGYRAYNEQFF. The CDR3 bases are TGTGCCACCAGTGATAGCCAAGGGTACAGGGCGTACAATGAGCAGTTCTTC.

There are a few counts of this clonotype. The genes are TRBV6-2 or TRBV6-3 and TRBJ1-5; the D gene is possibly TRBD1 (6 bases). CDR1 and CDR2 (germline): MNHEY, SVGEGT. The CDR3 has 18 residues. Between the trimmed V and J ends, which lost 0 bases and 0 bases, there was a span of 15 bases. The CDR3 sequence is CASSYSPGQPYSNQPQHF. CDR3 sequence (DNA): TGTGCCAGCAGTTACTCCCCAGGACAGCCCTATAGCAATCAGCCCCAGCATTTT.

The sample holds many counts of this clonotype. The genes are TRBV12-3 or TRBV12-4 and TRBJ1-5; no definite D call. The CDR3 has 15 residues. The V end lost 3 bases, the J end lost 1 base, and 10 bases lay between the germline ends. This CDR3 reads CASSLDGRSNQPQHF. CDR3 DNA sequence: TGTGCCAGCAGTTTGGATGGACGGAGCAATCAGCCCCAGCATTTT.

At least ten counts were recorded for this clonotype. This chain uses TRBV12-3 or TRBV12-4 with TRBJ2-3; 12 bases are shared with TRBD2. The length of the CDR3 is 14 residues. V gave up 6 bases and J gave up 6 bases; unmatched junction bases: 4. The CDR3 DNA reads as TGTGCCAGCAGACGACTAGCGGGGGAGGATACGCAGTATTTT. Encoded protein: CASRRLAGEDTQYF.

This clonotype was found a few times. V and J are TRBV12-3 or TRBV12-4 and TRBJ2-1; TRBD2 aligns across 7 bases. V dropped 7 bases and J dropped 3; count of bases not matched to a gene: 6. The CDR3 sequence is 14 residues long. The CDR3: CASKPSGVYNEQFF. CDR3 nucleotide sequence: TGTGCCAGCAAGCCTAGCGGCGTCTACAATGAGCAGTTCTTC.

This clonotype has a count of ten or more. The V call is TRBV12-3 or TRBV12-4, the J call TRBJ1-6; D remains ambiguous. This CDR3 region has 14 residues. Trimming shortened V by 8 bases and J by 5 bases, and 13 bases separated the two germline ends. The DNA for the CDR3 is TGTGCCAGCGCCCGGACGGATGATAATTCACCCCTCCACTTT. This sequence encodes CASARTDDNSPLHF.

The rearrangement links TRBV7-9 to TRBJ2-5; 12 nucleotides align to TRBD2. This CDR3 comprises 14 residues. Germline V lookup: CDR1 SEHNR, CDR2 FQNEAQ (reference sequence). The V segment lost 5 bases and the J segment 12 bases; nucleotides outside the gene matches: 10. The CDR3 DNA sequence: TGTGCCAGCAGCCGAGGACTAGCGGGGCACTCCGAGTACTTC. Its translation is CASSRGLAGHSEYF.

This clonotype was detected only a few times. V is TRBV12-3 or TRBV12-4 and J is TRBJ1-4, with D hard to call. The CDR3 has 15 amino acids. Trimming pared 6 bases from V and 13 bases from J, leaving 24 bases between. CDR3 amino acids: CASSEPSQVVVRLFF. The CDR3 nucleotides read TGTGCCAGCAGCGAACCTTCTCAGGTGGTGGTTCGACTGTTTTTT.

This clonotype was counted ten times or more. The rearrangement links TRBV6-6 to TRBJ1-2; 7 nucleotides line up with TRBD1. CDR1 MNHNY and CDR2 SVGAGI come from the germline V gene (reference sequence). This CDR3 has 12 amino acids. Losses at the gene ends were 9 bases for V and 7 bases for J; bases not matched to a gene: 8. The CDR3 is CASTGEVSGYTF. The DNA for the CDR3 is TGTGCCAGTACAGGGGAAGTTTCTGGCTACACCTTC.

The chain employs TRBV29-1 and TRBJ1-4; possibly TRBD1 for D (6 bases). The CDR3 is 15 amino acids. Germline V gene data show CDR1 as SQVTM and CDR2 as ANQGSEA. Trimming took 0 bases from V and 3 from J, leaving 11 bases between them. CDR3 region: CSVEEGRGANEKLFF. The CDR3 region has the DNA TGCAGCGTTGAAGAGGGCAGGGGAGCTAATGAAAAACTGTTTTTT.

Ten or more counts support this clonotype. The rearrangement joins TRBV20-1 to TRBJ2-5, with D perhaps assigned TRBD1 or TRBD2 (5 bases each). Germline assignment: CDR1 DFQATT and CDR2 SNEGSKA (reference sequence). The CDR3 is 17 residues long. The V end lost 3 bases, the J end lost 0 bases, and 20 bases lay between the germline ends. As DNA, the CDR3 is TGCAGTGCTAGTGGGGGTAGCCCCAGGCGATACCAAGAGACCCAGTACTTC. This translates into CSASGGSPRRYQETQYF.

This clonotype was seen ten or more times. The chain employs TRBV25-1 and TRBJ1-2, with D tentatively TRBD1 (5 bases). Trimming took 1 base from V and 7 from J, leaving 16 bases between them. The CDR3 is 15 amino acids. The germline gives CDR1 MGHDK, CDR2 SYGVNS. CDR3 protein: CASSEWEPAGGGYTF. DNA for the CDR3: TGTGCCAGCAGTGAATGGGAGCCTGCCGGGGGTGGCTACACCTTC.

The CDR3 DNA reads as TGTGCCAGCAGCTTCTGCGCAGTATGTTCCTACGAGCAGTACGTC. Translating gives CASSFCAVCSYEQYV. The gene calls are TRBV7-9 and TRBJ2-7, with D uncertain. The CDR3 length is 15 residues. The ends were cut back, 3 bases at V and 1 base at J, with 13 bases in the middle. From germline, CDR1 is SEHNR and CDR2 FQNEAQ (reference sequence).